This is a list of T cell receptor beta chains from one sample in a study of blood T cell repertoires in COVID-19. Assay used: immunoSEQ multiplex PCR; TCRdb lists only in-frame clones, some missing. The sample has 150,000 or so clones; over 60% are singletons. Source material: peripheral blood. The receptors were sampled from a man older than 75 with acute or convalescent COVID-19. Each CDR3 is given with its conserved first and last residue. D genes are given only for firm matches. Rows give clone size only sometimes, using once, few, many, or a class for an expanded clone.

D gene,clone size,J gene,V gene,CDR3 DNA,CDR3 protein
-,few,TRBJ2-1,TRBV6-2/TRBV6-3,TGTGCCAGCAGTTACCGAGGCGATGAGCAGTTCTTC,CASSYRGDEQFF
-,once,TRBJ2-2,TRBV7-9,TGTGCCAGCAAGCTAGGAGCGGGTTACACCGGGGAGCTGTTTTTT,CASKLGAGYTGELFF
-,once,TRBJ2-7,TRBV18,TGTGCCAGCTCAAAGCCGGGACAAGCTTACGAGCAGTACTTC,CASSKPGQAYEQYF
-,-,TRBJ1-3,TRBV12-5,TGTGCTAGTGGTTTGCCCAGCTCTGGAAACACCATATATTTT,CASGLPSSGNTIYF
-,-,TRBJ2-1,TRBV4-1,TGCGCCAGCAGCCAAGGCGAGGCTGTGCTTGAGCAGTTCTTC,CASSQGEAVLEQFF
-,-,TRBJ2-3,TRBV7-2,TGTGCCAGCAGCCAAACCACTAGCACAGATACGCAGTATTTT,CASSQTTSTDTQYF
TRBD1,-,TRBJ2-5,TRBV19,TGTGCCAGTAGTATTCCGGGACAGGGGGCGCGGGAGACCCAGTACTTC,CASSIPGQGARETQYF
-,-,TRBJ1-3,TRBV3-1/TRBV3-2,TGTGCCAGCAGCCAAGGAGTACCAGGAAACACCATATATTTT,CASSQGVPGNTIYF
TRBD2,-,TRBJ2-3,TRBV6-2/TRBV6-3,TGTGCCAGCAGTACGATCCCCAAGGGACTTTACGGGAGGGCAGATACGCAGTATTTT,CASSTIPKGLYGRADTQYF
TRBD1,-,TRBJ2-7,TRBV5-6,TGTGCCAGCAGCGTTGGGACAGGGGGTTTCTACGAGCAGTACTTC,CASSVGTGGFYEQYF
TRBD1,-,TRBJ1-2,TRBV7-6,TGTGCCAGCAGCCCCTCCGGGACAGGCCTCGGTGGCTATGGCTACACCTTC,CASSPSGTGLGGYGYTF
TRBD1,-,TRBJ2-1,TRBV2,TGTGCCAGCACAGACAGGGGGAATGAGCAGTTCTTC,CASTDRGNEQFF
TRBD1,-,TRBJ1-1,TRBV28,TGTGCCAGCCGGTCTTGGGACAGGAGGACTGAAGCTTTCTTT,CASRSWDRRTEAFF
-,-,TRBJ2-7,TRBV9,TGTGCCAGCAGCGTAGATCCGGGTAGCTCCTACGAGCAGTACTTC,CASSVDPGSSYEQYF